This section outlines one T cell receptor (beta chain) sequence together with its context. Some clones are missing from TCRdb's copy, which holds only in-frame ones; the method was immunoSEQ multiplex PCR. Of over 50,000 clones in the sample, approximately 77% were seen once. The sample originates from a study of OX40 agonist ivuxolimab in advanced cancers. Whole-study context: Three patients responded partially, comprising one with hepatocellular carcinoma and two with cutaneous melanoma.

V lost 6 bases and J lost 2; bases outside the gene matches: 10. The CDR3 extends over 17 amino acids. Per germline, CDR1 MDHEN and CDR2 SYDVKM. The clonotype originates from an adult with an advanced solid tumor such as melanoma, head and neck, liver or kidney cancer. The V call is TRBV28, the J call TRBJ2-7; 13 nucleotides align to TRBD2. The sequencing used CD4+ or CD8+ T cells sorted from blood, collected in a trial of the OX40 agonist ivuxolimab. The CDR3 DNA follows: TGTGCCAGCAGCCGTCCGGGACTAGCGGGAAAACCCTACGAGCAGTACTTC. It is translated as CASSRPGLAGKPYEQYF. Looking up the rest from reference TRBV28 and TRBJ2-7 gives the full variable domain: DVKVTQSSRYLVKRTGEKVFLECVQDMDHENMFWYRQDPGLGLRLIYFSYDVKMKEKGDIPEGYSVSREKKERFSLILESASTNQTSMYLCASSRPGLAGKPYEQYFGPGTRLTVT.